The 6 T cell receptor beta chains reported below all come from one sample, sequenced in a study of cytomegalovirus exposure and HLA in healthy donors (dated by TCRdb to 2016 to 2017). The receptor library was made with the immunoSEQ multiplex PCR assay. The multiplex PCR relied on a mix of 60 forward primers for TCR Vbeta segments and 13 reverse primers for TCR Jbeta segments. The immuneACCESS repertoire file appears here via TCRdb, limited to in-frame rearrangements. These files lack a portion of the clones; in checked studies, under half of the deficit traces to unresolved V genes, and the cause of the others is not known. This sample lists 160,000 or so clones; around 80% were detected once. More than 0.45% of the sample is held by the ten biggest clonotypes. Source material: PBMCs. These receptors all come from a woman between 45 and 65 years old in good health and CMV-seronegative.

The chain combines TRBV7-9 with TRBJ1-4; 9 bases fit TRBD1. Germline V CDR1 and CDR2: SEHNR, FQNEAQ (reference sequence). This CDR3 comprises 14 residues. With V trimmed by 5 bases and J by 8 bases, 6 bases remained unmatched. CDR3 region: CASSIQGAGEKLFF. For the CDR3, the DNA is TGTGCCAGCAGCATACAGGGGGCCGGGGAAAAACTGTTTTTT.

V usage is TRBV2 and J usage is TRBJ1-1; D unclear. This CDR3 has 15 residues. V was cut by 6 bases and J by 5 bases, with 19 bases left in between. Germline V gene data show CDR1 as SNHLY and CDR2 as FYNNEI. The CDR3 spells CASRFGIPSWTEAFF. The CDR3 region has the DNA TGTGCCAGCAGATTCGGGATCCCTTCATGGACTGAAGCTTTCTTT.

This clone showed up just a few times. The chain carries TRBV9 and TRBJ2-1; 9 bases are a match to TRBD1. This CDR3 spans 15 amino acids. Unmatched junction bases numbered 1, after V lost 0 bases and J lost 3 bases. Germline CDR1 reads SGDLS; CDR2 reads YYNGEE. The CDR3 DNA sequence: TGTGCCAGCAGCGTAGGGACAGGGGTCTACAATGAGCAGTTCTTC. This sequence encodes CASSVGTGVYNEQFF.

This clone is a singleton in its sample. The chain employs TRBV6-5 and TRBJ1-2; a weak D match, TRBD1 (6 bases). The CDR3 contains 12 residues. CDR1 is MNHEY, CDR2 SVGAGI, per germline. V dropped 7 bases and J dropped 6 bases, with 12 bases sitting between them. The CDR3 loop is CASTYGGHGYTF. Here the CDR3 DNA reads TGTGCCAGCACCTACGGGGGGCATGGCTACACCTTC.

The sample holds one count of this clone. The chain joins TRBV2 to TRBJ1-5; 7 bases map to TRBD1. The CDR3 is made up of 14 amino acids. Germline V gives CDR1 SNHLY, CDR2 FYNNEI. V shed 1 base and J 11 bases; nucleotides not matched to a gene: 8. The CDR3 loop is CASSEGEQGTTQHF. In DNA, the CDR3 is TGTGCCAGCAGTGAAGGGGAACAGGGGACGACCCAGCATTTT.

The genes are TRBV6-4 and TRBJ2-5; 12 bases match TRBD1. Germline V lookup: CDR1 MRHNA, CDR2 SNTAGT. The trim removed 7 bases at V and 5 bases at J, leaving 11 bases unmatched. The CDR3 covers 16 residues. The CDR3 spells CASIRDGTGGAETQYF. The CDR3 nucleotides read TGTGCCAGCATCCGGGACGGGACAGGGGGCGCGGAGACCCAGTACTTC.